The 26 T cell receptor beta chains given below trace back to one sample, sequenced in a study of T cell repertoires in cytomegalovirus infection. One entry per CDR3 protein results from TCRdb running MiXCR on the reads. The sample includes about 60,000 distinct CDR3 sequences, around 20% of them seen just once. These TCRs are of unknown antigen specificity. The starting material was CD8+ T cells from cultured PBMCs, obtained from culture after CMV antigen stimulation. The receptors shown here come from a human donor in good health (CMV status not recorded). Some clones in this sample may be carry-over from other donors' samples.

J is TRBJ2-7 and V is TRBV6-2 or TRBV6-3, with D possibly matching TRBD2 (5 bases). The CDR3 covers 13 residues. V lost 4 bases to trimming and J lost 3 bases, with 10 bases between them. Germline values: CDR1 MNHEY, CDR2 SVGEGT. Here the CDR3 reads CASSFGLSYEQYF. CDR3 nucleotides: TGTGCCAGCAGTTTCGGACTGAGCTACGAGCAGTACTTC.

This clonotype came up a few times. The rearrangement joins TRBV7-6 to TRBJ1-1; unclear D gene. CDR3 length: 12 amino acids. CDR1 SGHVS and CDR2 FNYEAQ come from the germline V gene. Trimming left V 7 bases short and J 8 bases short, with 14 bases between. This CDR3 is CASTPSGREAFF. The DNA for the CDR3 is TGTGCCAGCACCCCATCGGGCAGGGAAGCTTTCTTT. The entire variable domain, with the rest obtained from reference TRBV7-6 and TRBJ1-1, is as follows: GAGVSQSPRYKVTKRGQDVALRCDPISGHVSLYWYRQALGQGPEFLTYFNYEAQQDKSGLPNDRFSAERPEGSISTLTIQRTEQRDSAMYRCASTPSGREAFFGQGTRLTVV.

The genes are TRBV7-2 and TRBJ1-1; D may be TRBD1 (5 bases). This CDR3 is 15 amino acids long. V was pared by 2 bases and J by 1 base, with 11 bases between. The germline V gene has CDR1 SGHTA and CDR2 FQGNSA. The CDR3 loop reads CASSLSARGNTEAFF. Here the CDR3 DNA reads TGTGCCAGCAGCTTATCGGCGAGGGGGAACACTGAAGCTTTCTTT.

This clonotype was detected only a few times. This chain uses TRBV20-1 with TRBJ1-1; 7 bases align to TRBD1. The CDR3 length is 14 residues. The junction had 7 bases not matched to a gene; V was cut back by 4 bases and J by 2 bases. Germline V gives CDR1 DFQATT, CDR2 SNEGSKA (reference sequence). CDR3: CSAKAGQSNTEAFF. The CDR3 DNA follows: TGCAGTGCTAAAGCGGGACAGTCAAACACTGAAGCTTTCTTT.

This clonotype was found a few times. The chain couples TRBV7-9 to TRBJ1-5, with a weak D call TRBD1 (6 bases). Deletions cut 3 bases from V and 4 bases from J, with 13 bases between. Looked up from germline, CDR1 is SEHNR and CDR2 is FQNEAQ (reference sequence). The CDR3 sequence is 15 residues long. CDR3 DNA: TGTGCCAGCAGCTTCACAGGGTCACGGAATCAGCCCCAGCATTTT. Protein product: CASSFTGSRNQPQHF.

The rearrangement joins TRBV7-1 to TRBJ2-3; 9 bases match TRBD1. TRBV7-1 is noted as an ORF with a role that remains uncertain. The junction had 6 bases not matched to a gene; V was cut back by 5 bases and J by 3 bases. The CDR3 runs to 15 residues. CDR3 in amino acids: CASSPGTGTTDTQYF. The CDR3 DNA is TGTGCCAGCAGCCCGGGGACAGGGACGACAGATACGCAGTATTTT.

This clonotype was detected a few times. The rearrangement links TRBV7-2 to TRBJ2-1; the D gene could be TRBD1 or TRBD2 (5 bases each). Trimming stripped 4 bases from V and 15 bases from J, with 16 bases between. The V gene's germline CDR1 is SGHTA and CDR2 FQGNSA. The length of the CDR3 is 12 residues. The CDR3, as DNA: TGTGCCAGCAGCTATAGCGAGGGGATCGGGTTCTTC. This gives the protein CASSYSEGIGFF.

This rearrangement joins TRBV6-5 to TRBJ2-5; D ambiguous. The CDR3 sequence is 16 residues long. Germline CDR1 is MNHEY and CDR2 is SVGAGI. The V end lost 0 bases, the J end lost 5 bases, and 16 bases lay between the germline ends. This CDR3 reads CASSYSFGGLGETQYF. The CDR3 coding sequence is TGTGCCAGCAGTTACTCGTTTGGCGGCCTTGGGGAGACCCAGTACTTC.

This clonotype came up a few times. The V gene is TRBV7-9, the J gene TRBJ1-2; 7 bases align to TRBD1. J was trimmed by 2 bases and V by 5 bases; bases with no gene match: 14. Germline CDR1 SEHNR, CDR2 FQNEAQ (reference sequence). The CDR3 consists of 17 residues. The CDR3 nucleotides read TGTGCCAGCAGCGGATGGGAAGACAGGGAGCGGAACTATGGCTACACCTTC. Amino acids: CASSGWEDRERNYGYTF.

The chain couples TRBV10-2 to TRBJ2-5, with 9 nucleotides matching TRBD2. There are 15 residues in the CDR3. V lost 8 bases, J lost 4 bases, and 11 bases stayed unmatched. The germline CDR1 and CDR2 sequences are WSHSY and SAAADI. CDR3: CASWGSGGIRETQYF. In DNA, the CDR3 is TGCGCCAGCTGGGGTAGCGGGGGAATTCGAGAGACCCAGTACTTC.

The chain employs TRBV7-8 and TRBJ2-5, with a possible D match to TRBD2 (6 bases). CDR1 is SGHVS and CDR2 is FQNEAQ in the germline V gene. Trimming removed 3 bases at V and 3 bases at J, with 23 bases between. This CDR3 is built from 18 residues. In nucleotides, the CDR3 is TGTGCCAGCAGCTTGGGCCCATTGGGGGGTGCCCCAAAAGAGACCCAGTACTTC. This sequence encodes CASSLGPLGGAPKETQYF.

The chain couples TRBV5-4 to TRBJ2-7; TRBD2 matches 15 bases. CDR3 length: 15 amino acids. Trimming took 9 bases from V and 4 from J; bases not matched to a gene: 8. CDR1 is SGHNT and CDR2 is YYREEE in the germline V gene (reference sequence). This CDR3 is CATTLGLAGGYEQYF. The CDR3 DNA reads as TGTGCCACCACTCTGGGACTAGCGGGGGGTTACGAGCAGTACTTC.

The gene calls are TRBV19 and TRBJ2-1; TRBD1 matches at 7 bases. The ends lost 5 bases at V and 7 bases at J; junction bases unmatched: 8. The CDR3 is 14 residues long. Germline CDR1 and CDR2: LNHDA and SQIVND (reference sequence). CDR3 in DNA: TGTGCCAGTAGTTACAGGGGCGGTTTGAATGAGCAGTTCTTC. This codes for CASSYRGGLNEQFF.

This clonotype occurred a few times. The chain carries TRBV7-2 and TRBJ1-2; possible D gene TRBD1, 6 bases. This CDR3 comprises 14 residues. The V end was cut by 7 bases, the J end by 8 bases, with 20 bases between. Per the germline V gene, CDR1 is SGHTA and CDR2 is FQGNSA. CDR3 loop: CASTLYPAGEGYTF. DNA for the CDR3: TGTGCCAGCACCCTTTATCCGGCAGGGGAAGGCTACACCTTC.

The V gene is TRBV6-5, the J gene TRBJ1-2, with D perhaps matching TRBD1 (6 bases). Per the germline V gene, CDR1 is MNHEY and CDR2 is SVGAGI. The V end lost 0 bases, the J end lost 3 bases, and 14 bases lay between the germline ends. The CDR3 covers 16 residues. The CDR3 DNA reads as TGTGCCAGCAGTTACTCGATTGGACAGTTCCACTATGGCTACACCTTC. This encodes CASSYSIGQFHYGYTF.

This clonotype was seen a handful of times. The chain links TRBV28 to TRBJ2-7, with no clear D. Per the germline V gene, CDR1 is MDHEN and CDR2 is SYDVKM. Trimming cost V 6 bases and J 3 bases, with 12 bases left between them. The CDR3 spans 13 residues. The CDR3 sequence: CASRGVSLYEQYF. In nucleotides, the CDR3 is TGTGCCAGCAGGGGTGTGTCCCTCTACGAGCAGTACTTC.

CDR3 protein: CASTDRAFNQPQHF. The CDR3 nucleotides are TGTGCCAGCACCGACAGGGCTTTCAATCAGCCCCAGCATTTT. The genes are TRBV6-1 and TRBJ1-5, with 7 bases matching TRBD1. CDR1 is MNHNS, CDR2 SASEGT, per germline. The CDR3 is 14 residues long. J gave up 3 bases and V 7 bases, and 6 bases lay outside the gene matches.

This chain uses TRBV7-9 with TRBJ2-7; TRBD2 might be the D (6 bases). Per the germline V gene, CDR1 is SEHNR and CDR2 is FQNEAQ (reference sequence). The germline V and J ends were trimmed by 8 bases and 2 bases, with 13 bases remaining between them. There are 13 residues in the CDR3. CDR3 region: CASCGEETYEQYF. The DNA of the CDR3 is TGTGCCAGCTGTGGGGAGGAGACCTACGAGCAGTACTTC.

V and J are TRBV7-8 and TRBJ1-2; tentative D call: TRBD1 (5 bases). The length of the CDR3 is 13 residues. The germline CDR1 and CDR2 sequences are SGHVS and FQNEAQ. V lost 5 bases, J lost 5 bases, and 12 bases lay in between. The CDR3 sequence is CASSLTELYGYTF. CDR3 DNA sequence: TGTGCCAGCAGCCTGACAGAACTTTATGGCTACACCTTC. The whole variable domain, filled in from reference TRBV7-8 and TRBJ1-2, reads GAGVSQSPRYKVAKRGQDVALRCDPISGHVSLFWYQQALGQGPEFLTYFQNEAQLDKSGLPSDRFFAERPEGSVSTLKIQRTQQEDSAVYLCASSLTELYGYTFGSGTRLTVV.

J is TRBJ2-2 and V is TRBV20-1, with D tentatively TRBD1 (6 bases). Germline CDR1 and CDR2: DFQATT and SNEGSKA (reference sequence). This CDR3 is 13 amino acids long. The germline V and J ends were trimmed by 5 bases and 5 bases, with 12 bases remaining between them. The CDR3 loop reads CSASGAETGELFF. DNA for the CDR3: TGCAGTGCTTCAGGGGCGGAAACCGGGGAGCTGTTTTTT.

The rearrangement uses TRBV27 and TRBJ2-1, with D possibly matching TRBD1 (5 bases). Trimming cost V 6 bases and J 5 bases, with 17 bases left between them. The germline CDR1 and CDR2 sequences are MNHEY and SMNVEV (reference sequence). CDR3 length: 15 amino acids. The CDR3 region is CASSAARATNNEQFF. The CDR3 nucleotides are TGTGCCAGCAGCGCCGCCAGGGCAACTAACAATGAGCAGTTCTTC.

The chain employs TRBV7-9 and TRBJ2-1, with a weak D call TRBD2 (6 bases). V dropped 2 bases and J dropped 4 bases, with 15 bases sitting between them. CDR3 length: 16 amino acids. The germline V gene encodes CDR1 SEHNR and CDR2 FQNEAQ (reference sequence). The CDR3 here is CASSLSELACYNEQFF. The DNA of the CDR3 is TGTGCCAGCAGCTTAAGTGAGCTAGCGTGTTACAATGAGCAGTTCTTC.

In its sample, this clonotype was seen a few times. The chain combines TRBV7-2 with TRBJ1-5; D unresolved. The germline V gene has CDR1 SGHTA and CDR2 FQGNSA. This CDR3 comprises 15 residues. V gave up 2 bases and J gave up 0 bases, with 8 bases separating them. The CDR3 DNA is TGTGCCAGCAGCTTACGTGACACTAGCAATCAGCCCCAGCATTTT. This sequence encodes CASSLRDTSNQPQHF. Filled out from reference TRBV7-2 and TRBJ1-5, the complete variable domain reads GAGVSQSPSNKVTEKGKDVELRCDPISGHTALYWYRQSLGQGLEFLIYFQGNSAPDKSGLPSDRFSAERTGGSVSTLTIQRTQQEDSAVYLCASSLRDTSNQPQHFGDGTRLSIL.

The genes are TRBV7-6 and TRBJ2-1; D may be TRBD2 (5 bases). The germline V gene has CDR1 SGHVS and CDR2 FNYEAQ. V dropped 5 bases and J dropped 0 bases, with 11 bases sitting between them. The CDR3 is 15 amino acids. The CDR3 loop is CASSHGRDSYNEQFF. CDR3 in DNA: TGTGCCAGCAGCCATGGACGGGACTCCTACAATGAGCAGTTCTTC.

This chain uses TRBV5-6 with TRBJ2-7; D unresolved. This CDR3 comprises 14 residues. CDR1 is SGHDT and CDR2 is YYEEEE in the germline V gene. The V end lost 0 bases, the J end lost 3 bases, and 10 bases lay between the germline ends. CDR3 loop: CASSLAGSLYEQYF. CDR3 sequence (DNA): TGTGCCAGCAGCTTGGCTGGCAGCCTCTACGAGCAGTACTTC.

This clonotype was picked up a small number of times. The genes are TRBV28 and TRBJ1-5; TRBD1 matches 8 bases. The CDR3 is 15 residues long. V dropped 7 bases and J dropped 0; count of bases not matched to a gene: 5. CDR1 is MDHEN and CDR2 is SYDVKM in the germline V gene. In DNA form, the CDR3 reads TGTGCCAGCAACGGACAGGGAGTTAGCAATCAGCCCCAGCATTTT. Translating it yields CASNGQGVSNQPQHF.